A selection of T cell receptor beta chains follows, all from one sample in a study of blood T cell repertoires in COVID-19. Sequencing was performed with immunoSEQ multiplex PCR; in TCRdb, only in-frame clones are kept and a portion is missing. The repertoire holds approximately 290,000 clones, 80% to 85% seen once, with 15% to 18% in the top ten. Sequenced sample: peripheral blood. All receptors derive from a person in their 70s with COVID-19, enrolled during active disease. Each CDR3 is given with its conserved first and last residue. The D gene is left open where the match is weak. Clone size appears in some rows only: once, few, many, or a class for an expanded clone.

TRBD1,.,TRBJ2-3,TRBV24-1,CATEDRGNFNTQYF,TGTGCCACCGAGGACAGGGGAAACTTTAATACGCAGTATTTT
.,few,TRBJ1-1,TRBV28,CASGPNTEAFF,TGTGCCAGCGGCCCGAACACTGAAGCTTTCTTT
TRBD1,.,TRBJ2-7,TRBV7-2,CASSLVGQVTYEQYF,TGTGCCAGCAGCTTAGTCGGACAGGTCACCTACGAGCAGTACTTC
.,once,TRBJ2-5,TRBV29-1,CSVEFDSSSLETQYF,TGCAGCGTTGAATTTGATAGTAGCAGTCTCGAGACCCAGTACTTC
TRBD1,.,TRBJ1-4,TRBV5-6,CASHGGGQGEEKLFF,TGTGCCAGCCACGGTGGAGGACAGGGAGAAGAAAAATTGTTTTTT
TRBD1,many,TRBJ1-5,TRBV29-1,CSVGQGKGGQPQHF,TGCAGCGTGGGACAGGGGAAGGGTGGTCAGCCCCAGCATTTT
.,.,TRBJ2-3,TRBV28,CASSSDRGSSGSSTDTQYF,TGTGCCAGCAGTTCGGACAGGGGGTCTAGCGGGAGCAGCACAGATACGCAGTATTTT
.,.,TRBJ2-5,TRBV7-9,CASSLRLGRVETQYF,TGTGCCAGCAGCTTACGCCTAGGTCGAGTCGAGACCCAGTACTTC
TRBD2,.,TRBJ2-3,TRBV3-1/TRBV3-2,CASSRAGGDPIAGADTQYF,TGTGCCAGCAGCCGGGCAGGGGGGGACCCGATAGCGGGAGCAGATACGCAGTATTTT
TRBD2,.,TRBJ2-5,TRBV11-2,CASSLRPSGGPGTQYF,TGTGCCAGCAGCTTACGTCCTAGCGGAGGGCCCGGGACCCAGTACTTC